This T cell receptor (beta chain) appears in the sequencing data of a study of T cell repertoires in cytomegalovirus infection. Via MiXCR, TCRdb re-called the reads, giving one row per CDR3 protein. The top ten clones hold less than 3.5% of a sample with over 150,000 distinct CDR3 sequences, under 25% of them seen once. With respect to this clonotype: The antigen remains undetermined.

Germline CDR1 and CDR2: LNHNV and YYDKDF (reference sequence). The CDR3 runs to 15 residues. With 8 bases clipped from V and 4 bases from J, the junction kept 9 bases outside the gene matches. General study findings and limits: CMV-specific TCR beta clonotypes restricted by HLA-C dominated the ex vivo response.

V and J are TRBV15 and TRBJ2-2; 8 nucleotides match TRBD2. The receptor was derived from a human donor in good health (CMV status not recorded). Some clones in this sample may be carry-over from other donors' samples. Sample: PBMCs. The CDR3 DNA is TGTGCCACCCGGGGCGGGGGGAGAGGCACCGGGGAGCTGTTTTTT. Amino acids: CATRGGGRGTGELFF.